The 12 T cell receptor beta chains below come from one sample, sequenced in a study of T cells in narcolepsy. The repertoire was sequenced with immunoSEQ multiplex PCR; TCRdb's copy has only in-frame clones and lacks some. The table has some 34,000 clones, under 90% seen once. Input material: CD45RA- memory CD4+ T cells from PBMCs. The origin of the receptors is a human donor with narcolepsy.

This chain links TRBV5-6 with TRBJ1-3, with 7 bases lining up with TRBD1. The V gene end was trimmed by 1 base and the J gene end by 4 bases; junction bases not matched to a gene: 8. Germline values: CDR1 SGHDT, CDR2 YYEEEE. The CDR3 length is 16 residues. The CDR3 nucleotides read TGTGCCAGCAGCTTGCCGGGGACAGCTTCCGGAAACACCATATATTTT. Encoded protein: CASSLPGTASGNTIYF.

The chain joins TRBV6-1 to TRBJ1-5, with D uncertain. Germline loops: CDR1 MNHNS, CDR2 SASEGT. The CDR3 runs to 12 residues. V lost 0 bases and J 9 bases, leaving 6 bases between the germline ends. The CDR3 DNA follows: TGTGCCAGCAGTGAAGCCCTTATGCCCCAGCATTTT. Translated: CASSEALMPQHF.

The gene calls are TRBV7-8 and TRBJ2-6, with TRBD1 matching 7 bases. Germline CDR1 and CDR2: SGHVS and FQNEAQ. V shed 3 bases, J shed 5 bases, and the junction held 10 bases outside the gene matches. The length of the CDR3 is 17 residues. CDR3 nucleotide sequence: TGTGCCAGCAGCTTCACTTGGGACAGCTCCCGGGCCAACGTCCTGACTTTC. It codes for CASSFTWDSSRANVLTF.

This clone was picked up one time. The chain is built from TRBV23-1 and TRBJ2-3, with D unresolved. Being an ORF, TRBV23-1 has a function that is uncertain. Trimming pared 3 bases from V and 0 bases from J, leaving 10 bases between. The CDR3 consists of 15 residues. The CDR3 DNA sequence: TGCGCCAGCAGTCAGCCAGAGCATAGCACAGATACGCAGTATTTT. Translating gives CASSQPEHSTDTQYF.

The genes are TRBV4-1 and TRBJ1-5; D not resolved. Germline loops: CDR1 MGHRA, CDR2 YSYEKL. The CDR3 length is 17 residues. Trimming removed 5 bases at V and 3 bases at J, with 20 bases between. The chain's CDR3 is CASSLTNTNLLNQPQHF. The CDR3 DNA is TGCGCCAGCAGCTTAACGAATACGAACCTACTCAATCAGCCCCAGCATTTT.

The chain joins TRBV18 to TRBJ2-7, with no clear D. There are 14 residues in the CDR3. The germline V gene has CDR1 KGHSH and CDR2 LQKENI. Trimming took off 1 base at V and 5 bases at J, with 12 bases between the two ends. CDR3 DNA: TGTGCCAGCTCACCACAGGCAGGCACAAACGAGCAGTACTTC. This translates into CASSPQAGTNEQYF.

The J gene is TRBJ2-1, the V gene TRBV5-1; D unclear. Trimming stripped 4 bases from V and 0 bases from J, with 8 bases between. Germline assignment: CDR1 SGHRS and CDR2 YFSETQ. The CDR3 totals 14 residues. The CDR3 is CASSPHSSYNEQFF. The CDR3 DNA follows: TGCGCCAGCAGCCCCCATAGCTCCTACAATGAGCAGTTCTTC.

The chain combines TRBV10-2 with TRBJ1-3; 7 nucleotides align to TRBD1. Germline trimming cut 8 bases from V and 8 bases from J; bases unmatched to any gene: 12. The CDR3 consists of 14 residues. Germline CDR1 reads WSHSY; CDR2 reads SAAADI. The CDR3 DNA follows: TGCGCCAGCTCCCCGGGGCAGGGGGTTGACACCATATATTTT. Its translation is CASSPGQGVDTIYF.

The V and J genes are TRBV5-4 and TRBJ2-5; 7 nucleotides match TRBD1. This CDR3 is built from 15 residues. CDR1 is SGHNT and CDR2 is YYREEE in the germline V gene (reference sequence). The V segment lost 7 bases and the J segment 1 base; nucleotides outside the gene matches: 10. The CDR3 DNA sequence: TGTGCCAGCGGCCTTGGAGCAGGGGGCCAAGAGACCCAGTACTTC. Its translation: CASGLGAGGQETQYF.

The chain employs TRBV9 and TRBJ1-6; no clear D. V lost 0 bases, J lost 2 bases, and 6 bases lay in between. The V gene's germline CDR1 is SGDLS and CDR2 YYNGEE. This CDR3 is built from 15 residues. The chain's CDR3 is CASSVGTAYNSPLHF. The CDR3, as DNA: TGTGCCAGCAGCGTAGGAACAGCCTATAATTCACCCCTCCACTTT.

CDR3 DNA sequence: TGCGCCAGCAGCTTGAGGGCAAACGCGAACACCGGGGAGCTGTTTTTT. Its protein product is CASSLRANANTGELFF. V is TRBV5-1 and J is TRBJ2-2; D gene ambiguous. Trimming removed 1 base at V and 0 bases at J, with 10 bases between. This CDR3 spans 16 amino acids. Germline loops: CDR1 SGHRS, CDR2 YFSETQ. Combining the CDR3 with reference TRBV5-1 and TRBJ2-2 gives the whole variable domain KAGVTQTPRYLIKTRGQQVTLSCSPISGHRSVSWYQQTPGQGLQFLFEYFSETQRNKGNFPGRFSGRQFSNSRSEMNVSTLELGDSALYLCASSLRANANTGELFFGEGSRLTVL.

The J gene is TRBJ2-7, the V gene TRBV6-1; maybe TRBD1 (5 bases). The CDR3 covers 11 residues. V was clipped by 1 base and J by 9 bases, with 7 bases between them. Germline V gene data show CDR1 as MNHNS and CDR2 as SASEGT. The CDR3 DNA follows: TGTGCCAGCAGTGAAGGACAGCGGCAGTACTTC. Its translation is CASSEGQRQYF.